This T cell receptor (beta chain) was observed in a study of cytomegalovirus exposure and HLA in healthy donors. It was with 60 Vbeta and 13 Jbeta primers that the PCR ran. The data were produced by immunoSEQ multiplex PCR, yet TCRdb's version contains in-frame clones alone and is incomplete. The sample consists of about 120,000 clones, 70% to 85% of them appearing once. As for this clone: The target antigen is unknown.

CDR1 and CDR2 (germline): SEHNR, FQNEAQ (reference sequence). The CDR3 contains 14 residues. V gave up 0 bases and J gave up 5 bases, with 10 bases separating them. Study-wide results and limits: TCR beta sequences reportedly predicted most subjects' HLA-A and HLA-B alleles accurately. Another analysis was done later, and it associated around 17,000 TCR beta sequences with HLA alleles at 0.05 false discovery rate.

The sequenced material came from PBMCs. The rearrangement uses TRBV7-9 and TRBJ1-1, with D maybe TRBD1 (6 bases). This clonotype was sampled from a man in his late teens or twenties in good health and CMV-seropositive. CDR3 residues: CASSLAGGGTEAFF. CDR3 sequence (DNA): TGTGCCAGCAGCTTAGCAGGGGGGGGGACTGAAGCTTTCTTT.